Here is one T cell receptor beta chain with its context. These data come from a study of blood T cell repertoires in COVID-19. Study-level information: COVID-19 samples, acute and convalescent, were from the United States, Italy and Spain. PBMCs, B-cell-depleted T cells, or T cells provided the cDNA or gDNA that made up the material.

CDR1 is LGHNA, CDR2 YSLEER, per germline. The V segment lost 1 base and the J segment 1 base; nucleotides outside the gene matches: 5. The CDR3 length is 17 residues. The table came from immunoSEQ multiplex PCR; TCRdb's copy has only in-frame clones and leaves some out. This table has about 200,000 clones, roughly 88% appearing once. The sequenced sample was peripheral blood. The rearrangement joins TRBV4-3 to TRBJ2-3, with 10 bases fitting TRBD1. This clonotype was sampled from a man aged 50 to 59 with COVID-19, enrolled during active disease. The CDR3, as DNA: TGCGCCAGCAGCCAAGGCCAGGGGACAGGGGGCACAGATACGCAGTATTTT. Its translation: CASSQGQGTGGTDTQYF.